This T cell receptor beta chain is from a study of blood T cells in healthy people across ages (dated by TCRdb to between 2015 and 2016). Study-wide context: In model experiments, template switching captured about one uniquely barcoded TCR beta cDNA molecule for every two T cells. Using deep sequencing normalized with unique cDNA molecular identifiers, the study measured how TCR beta repertoire diversity changes with age. To avoid experimental bias, donors of different ages were spread randomly across the sequencing lanes. Four age groups were formed from the donors: young (average 16 years), middle-aged (approximately 40), aged (around 62) and long-lived (around 80). The study analyzed two additional independent replicas of 1 million unique cDNA reads from the same blood draw for two donors, one aged 18 to 30 and one aged 80 or older.

This clonotype has only a few counts. The antigen this receptor binds is unknown. The record has no base qualities; no much larger clone is one base away. Overall study results and their limits: Estimates of total diversity based on one million sequenced T cells were regarded as lower bounds and as underestimates. Observed TCR beta diversity per million T cells fell roughly linearly with age, and a significant reduction was already apparent by age roughly 40. Bulk unsorted PBMC profiling prevented conclusive comparison of naive and antigen-experienced compartments. There was a strong correlation between observed TCR beta diversity and the percentage of naive T cells measured by flow cytometry. Compared with the aged group, more naive CD4+ T cells, fewer expanded clones and increased TCR diversity were shown by the long-lived group, suggesting age selection. Because donor CMV infection status was unknown, age-related changes in expanded clonotypes were potentially confounded.

At the junction V is shortened by 0 bases and J by 1 base; bases outside the gene matches: 6. CDR1 and CDR2 (SQVTM, ANQGSEA) derive from the germline V gene. From the cysteine up to the phenylalanine, the CDR3 has a length of 16 residues. The retained sequence is limited to the CDR3, 48 bases, with the frame set at the first base. The donors were 40 or so Caucasian individuals from Russia, aged roughly 6 to 100 years, who were systemically healthy. Each donor gave about 10 milliliters of peripheral blood, drawn into EDTA-treated Vacutainer tubes. Ficoll-Paque density-gradient centrifugation was used to isolate PBMCs, with at least 7 million obtained per sample. Trizol reagent was used to extract total RNA from the PBMCs, yielding at least 6 micrograms per sample. The percentages of naive CD45RAhigh/CD27high T cells were determined by flow cytometry on a PBMC aliquot from every donor. The method was 5' RACE. Instrument on record: Illumina HiSeq 2500. A second PCR of about 7 to 12 cycles was run with a J-beta primer mix and a sample-barcoded 5' primer. A unique molecular identifier was introduced onto each TCR beta cDNA molecule by a template-switch 5' adaptor carrying 12 random nucleotides. Each sample yielded at least 3 million CDR3-containing paired-end reads. All of the RNA was converted into first-strand cDNA using the Mint cDNA synthesis kit, with a TRBC-specific oligonucleotide serving as the primer. Following uracil-DNA glycosylase treatment, all cDNA underwent a first 18-cycle PCR with the universal primers M1SS and BC2_uni_R. In the authors' own workflow: For normalization, 1 million high-quality reads, each with a distinct molecular identifier, were randomly selected from each sample. Reads with shared molecular identifiers were discarded instead of being binned into consensus sequences. CDR3 identification, clonotype clustering and error correction used MiTCR with a Q25 quality threshold and the strictest error-elimination algorithm. A nonparametric unseen species model with Euler transformation was used to estimate a lower bound on total TCR beta diversity. In-frame beta chains were kept once TCRdb had trimmed the public reads at Q25 with fastp and called clones with MiXCR. Every entry covers one CDR3 protein and lists the most common genes and DNA from its rows. TCRdb, not the original authors, processed these V and J calls. For this sample there are around 1,700,000 distinct CDR3 sequences; 28% appear just once. The ten top clones hold over 7% of the sample.

The chain is encoded by TRBV29-1 joined to TRBJ2-3; a stretch of 8 junction bases matches TRBD1. Sequenced input: blood. The origin of this receptor is a woman aged 25-40 years in good health. The DNA sequence is TGCAGCGTTGAAGATGGGACAGGACCTGGCACAGATACGCAGTATTTT. This is translated as CSVEDGTGPGTDTQYF.